A single sample gave rise to the 10 T cell receptor beta chains below, sequenced in a study of metastatic and nonmetastatic thyroid tumors. TCRdb re-called the PCR reads with MiXCR. This repertoire shows more than 8,500 clones, approximately 10% found once; its top ten account for approximately 7.5%. The entire patient cohort was treatment-naive prior to thyroid surgery. Source material: tumor tissue. The receptors derive from a female donor with papillary thyroid cancer or a benign thyroid nodule (not recorded which). Some clones in this sample may be carry-over from other donors' samples.

This chain connects TRBV2 to TRBJ1-1; 7 bases are a match to TRBD1. Germline loops: CDR1 SNHLY, CDR2 FYNNEI. This CDR3 comprises 15 residues. V trimming: 10 bases; J trimming: 5 bases; junction bases outside the gene matches: 16. The DNA for the CDR3 is TGTGCCACCAGAAGGAATCTACAGGGGTGGACTGAAGCTTTCTTT. Protein: CATRRNLQGWTEAFF.

The V gene is TRBV30, the J gene TRBJ2-4; 9 bases agree with TRBD2. Unmatched junction bases numbered 7, after V lost 1 base and J lost 9 bases. This CDR3 is built from 14 residues. CDR1 GTSNPN and CDR2 SVGIG come from the germline V gene (reference sequence). The CDR3 sequence: CAWSGLAVGGIQYF. DNA of the CDR3: TGTGCCTGGAGTGGACTAGCGGTGGGGGGCATTCAGTACTTC.

By sample share, this clone is medium-sized. The chain couples TRBV6-1 to TRBJ2-7, with TRBD2 identical over 8 bases. Per germline, CDR1 MNHNS and CDR2 SASEGT. V trimming: 0 bases; J trimming: 9 bases; junction bases outside the gene matches: 13. The CDR3 runs 16 residues. The CDR3 is CASSEADGTRLSGQYV. The CDR3 DNA follows: TGTGCCAGCAGTGAAGCGGACGGGACTAGGCTCTCCGGGCAGTACGTC.

This clone appeared many times. It may be a read error: a sequence one base away is much more abundant. The same CDR3 also results from other DNA sequences found in this sample. The DNA of the CDR3 is TGTGCCAGCAGCGCAATTAAAAAGGGCGGCTACACCTTC. Translating gives CASSAIKKGGYTF. The genes are TRBV9 and TRBJ1-2; D gene ambiguous. Looked up from germline, CDR1 is SGDLS and CDR2 is YYNGEE. This CDR3 contains 13 residues. Trimming pared 3 bases from V and 8 bases from J, leaving 14 bases between.

This clone occurred a few times. The V call is TRBV6-2 or TRBV6-3, the J call TRBJ1-2; tentative D call: TRBD1 (5 bases). The CDR3 is 13 residues long. Trimming removed 1 base at V and 9 bases at J, with 12 bases between. Germline CDR1 and CDR2: MNHEY and SVGEGT. The CDR3 loop reads CASSYYRGQCYTF. In DNA, the CDR3 is TGTGCCAGCAGTTACTATCGGGGCCAATGCTACACCTTC.

This clone was observed a few times. Here the CDR3 reads CASSFDPSYEQYF. CDR3 coding DNA: TGTGCCAGCAGTTTCGACCCGTCCTACGAGCAGTACTTC. The chain uses TRBV6-2 or TRBV6-3 and TRBJ2-7, with unresolved D. The CDR3 is made up of 13 amino acids. Germline CDR1 and CDR2: MNHEY and SVGEGT. Trimming removed 4 bases at V and 1 base at J, with 8 bases between.

This clone has ten or more counts. This sequence joins TRBV30 and TRBJ1-5, with a tentative D call TRBD1 (5 bases). Germline V gene sequence: CDR1 GTSNPN, CDR2 SVGIG (reference sequence). V shed 6 bases and J shed 4 bases, with 13 bases lying between them. CDR3 length: 13 residues. CDR3 sequence reads: CACSGGGNQPQHF. CDR3 DNA sequence: TGTGCCTGCTCGGGTGGGGGGAATCAGCCCCAGCATTTT.

This clone was picked up many times. This chain connects TRBV11-2 to TRBJ2-2; D call uncertain. The germline CDR1 and CDR2 sequences are SGHAT and FQNNGV. V lost 4 bases and J lost 6, with 6 bases in between. The CDR3 consists of 12 residues. In DNA form, the CDR3 reads TGTGCCAGCAGCTATAAGGCCGGGGAGCTGTTTTTT. It codes for CASSYKAGELFF.

This clone has at least ten counts. The V and J genes are TRBV9 and TRBJ2-2; 11 bases align to TRBD2. CDR3 length: 17 amino acids. Germline loops: CDR1 SGDLS, CDR2 YYNGEE. V lost 3 bases, J lost 3 bases, and 7 bases stayed unmatched. The CDR3 DNA reads as TGTGCCAGCAGCGGCCCACTAGCGGGAGCCGACACCGGGGAGCTGTTTTTT. Translating it yields CASSGPLAGADTGELFF. The variable domain in full, completed from reference TRBV9 and TRBJ2-2, reads DSGVTQTPKHLITATGQRVTLRCSPRSGDLSVYWYQQSLDQGLQFLIQYYNGEERAKGNILERFSAQQFPDLHSELNLSSLELGDSALYFCASSGPLAGADTGELFFGEGSRLTVL.

This clone appeared many times. This chain connects TRBV30 to TRBJ2-7, with TRBD2 matching over 8 bases. V lost 1 base and J lost 2; bases outside the gene matches: 1. The CDR3 extends over 13 amino acids. Germline assignment: CDR1 GTSNPN and CDR2 SVGIG (reference sequence). In nucleotides, the CDR3 is TGTGCCTGGAGTGCGCGGGGGGCCTACGAGCAGTACGTC. It translates to CAWSARGAYEQYV.